These 25 T cell receptor beta chains came from one sample sequenced in a study of spatial heterogeneity in lung cancer. TCRdb re-called the 5' RACE reads with MiXCR, one entry per CDR3 protein. The table has approximately 6,100 distinct CDR3 sequences, around 13% seen once. Time point defined: sample taken at primary tumor resection. The starting material was lung tissue, obtained at surgery. Receptor source: a human donor with early-stage non-small cell lung cancer.

This clonotype is categorized as medium-sized. A library prepared for alpha chains yielded this beta chain as an off-target read; its size is of little meaning. The genes are TRBV6-1 and TRBJ2-5; D unclear. V lost 3 bases, J lost 2 bases, and 7 bases lay in between. The CDR3 loop spans 13 amino acids. From germline, CDR1 is MNHNS and CDR2 SASEGT. CDR3 nucleotides: TGTGCCAGCAGTGAGCATCAGCAAGAGACCCAGTACTTC. Residues: CASSEHQQETQYF.

This clonotype was found a few times. The junction departs from germline at one end; a sequencing error may be responsible. The size of this beta chain means little, since it is a stray read in a library made for alpha chains. The rearrangement joins TRBV10-3 to TRBJ2-1, with 7 bases matching TRBD2. The germline V gene has CDR1 ENHRY and CDR2 SYGVKD. This CDR3 spans 16 amino acids. The CDR3 spells CASSESSGIAYNEQFF. For the CDR3, the DNA is TGCGCCAGCAGTGAGTCGAGCGGGATTGCCTACAATGAGCAGTTCTTC.

This clonotype is categorized as medium-sized. The size of this beta chain means little, since it is a stray read in a library made for alpha chains. The CDR3 nucleotides read TGTGCCAGCAGCCAAGATCGACAGGGGGCCTACGAGCAGTACTTC. Encoded protein: CASSQDRQGAYEQYF. The genes are TRBV4-2 and TRBJ2-7; 9 positions match TRBD1. The junction had 2 bases not matched to a gene; V was cut back by 0 bases and J by 2 bases. This CDR3 region has 15 residues. The germline V gene has CDR1 LGHNA and CDR2 YNFKEQ.

This clonotype was seen more than once but under ten times. This beta chain turned up in a library designed for alpha chains; as an off-target read, its abundance says little. V usage is TRBV28 and J usage is TRBJ2-7, with 8 positions matching TRBD2. The germline V gene encodes CDR1 MDHEN and CDR2 SYDVKM. This CDR3 has 12 residues. Unmatched junction bases numbered 8, after V lost 7 bases and J lost 9 bases. DNA of the CDR3: TGTGCCAGCAAAAAACGCGGACTAGCGCAGTACTTC. This encodes CASKKRGLAQYF.

The sample holds many counts of this clonotype. This beta chain turned up in a library designed for alpha chains; as an off-target read, its abundance says little. This chain joins TRBV5-1 and TRBJ2-5; 13 bases map to TRBD2. CDR3 length: 18 residues. J lost 0 bases, V lost 4 bases, and 9 bases had no gene match. Germline-derived CDR1 and CDR2 are SGHRS and YFSETQ. The CDR3 coding sequence is TGCGCCAGCAGCCTCGGCACTAGCGGGAGGGCCGACCAAGAGACCCAGTACTTC. Residues: CASSLGTSGRADQETQYF. Complete variable domain (other parts from reference TRBV5-1 and TRBJ2-5): KAGVTQTPRYLIKTRGQQVTLSCSPISGHRSVSWYQQTPGQGLQFLFEYFSETQRNKGNFPGRFSGRQFSNSRSEMNVSTLELGDSALYLCASSLGTSGRADQETQYFGPGTRLLVL.

This clonotype is medium-sized in the sample. At one of its ends the junction is not consistent with the germline gene, which may arise from a read error. Within a library made for alpha chains, this beta chain is off target, and its count is uninformative. The chain combines TRBV12-3 or TRBV12-4 with TRBJ2-1; a weak D match, TRBD2 (6 bases). The CDR3 spans 15 residues. The CDR3 sequence: CASSWPAGRLWEQSF. CDR3 sequence (DNA): TGTGCCAGCAGTTGGCCAGCCGGGAGACTTTGGGAGCAGTCCTTC.

This clonotype occurred a few times. A library made for alpha chains picked up this beta chain off target, so its size means little. The chain recombines TRBV5-1 with TRBJ2-3, with TRBD2 matching over 10 bases. This CDR3 has 17 residues. J gave up 2 bases and V 0 bases, and 6 bases lay outside the gene matches. Germline V gives CDR1 SGHRS, CDR2 YFSETQ. This chain's CDR3 is CASSLGPLAGATDTQYF. The CDR3 DNA sequence: TGCGCCAGCAGCTTGGGTCCGCTAGCGGGGGCCACAGATACGCAGTATTTT.

Notes on this clonotype: This beta chain slipped into a library made for alpha chains as a stray read, so its size is not meaningful. The rearrangement links TRBV5-6 to TRBJ2-2, with a tentative D call TRBD1 (6 bases). CDR3 length equals 15 residues. Germline assignment: CDR1 SGHDT and CDR2 YYEEEE. V lost 1 base and J 5 bases, leaving 12 bases between the germline ends. CDR3 coding DNA: TGTGCCAGCAGCTTGAGGACAGTCCAAACCGGGGAGCTGTTTTTT. Amino acids: CASSLRTVQTGELFF.

This clonotype is termed medium-sized (0.01 to 0.1%). This beta chain lies outside the target of a library built for alpha chains; its clone size means little. This CDR3 is CASSEYGLQSGNTIYF. CDR3 in DNA: TGTGCCAGCAGCGAATATGGGCTACAATCTGGAAACACCATATATTTT. The rearrangement uses TRBV14 and TRBJ1-3, with D unresolved. This CDR3 comprises 16 residues. Trimming took off 5 bases at V and 1 base at J, with 15 bases between the two ends. CDR1 and CDR2 from the germline V gene are SGHDN and FVKESK.

This clonotype was recorded many times. This beta chain came through as a stray read in a library set up for alpha chains, and its size says little. DNA of the CDR3: TGTGCCAGCAGAGAGGACAGGGGCGTGAGCCCAGTGTTTTTT. Encoded protein: CASREDRGVSPVFF. The chain couples TRBV2 to TRBJ1-4; 9 bases line up with TRBD1. The CDR3 spans 14 residues. Germline V CDR1 and CDR2: SNHLY, FYNNEI. The J segment lost 15 bases and the V segment lost 6 bases, leaving 14 bases of the junction unmatched.

This clonotype is medium-sized. Since it is a stray read in a library aimed at alpha chains, this beta chain has a size that is not meaningful. The chain has TRBV20-1 and TRBJ1-4; D is uncertain. The CDR3 extends over 15 amino acids. Germline CDR1 is DFQATT and CDR2 is SNEGSKA (reference sequence). Trimming removed 0 bases at V and 2 bases at J, with 10 bases between. CDR3 region: CSAREGMTTNEKLFF. CDR3 in DNA: TGCAGTGCTAGAGAGGGGATGACTACTAATGAAAAACTGTTTTTT.

This clonotype was counted at least ten times. A library prepared for alpha chains yielded this beta chain as an off-target read; its size is of little meaning. This chain connects TRBV25-1 to TRBJ1-1, with a tentative D call TRBD1 (6 bases). Germline V lookup: CDR1 MGHDK, CDR2 SYGVNS. This CDR3 contains 13 residues. V dropped 5 bases and J dropped 5 bases, with 12 bases sitting between them. The CDR3 DNA is TGTGCCAGCAGTTTAGCAGGGGCTACTGAAGCTTTCTTT. Protein product: CASSLAGATEAFF.

This clonotype was counted at least ten times. With the library built for alpha chains, this beta chain is off target and its frequency is not meaningful. CDR3 protein: CATKRPSGDTGELFF. DNA of the CDR3: TGTGCCACGAAAAGGCCGTCCGGGGACACCGGGGAGCTGTTTTTT. The chain couples TRBV27 to TRBJ2-2, with D perhaps TRBD2 (5 bases). V shed 10 bases and J shed 3 bases, with 18 bases lying between them. The CDR3 totals 15 residues. Germline V gene lookup returns CDR1 MNHEY and CDR2 SMNVEV (reference sequence).

In its sample, this clonotype is large. This beta chain lies outside the target of a library built for alpha chains; its clone size means little. The chain uses TRBV12-3 or TRBV12-4 and TRBJ2-7; D not certain. The CDR3 loop spans 11 amino acids. Trimming took off 5 bases at V and 3 bases at J, with 5 bases between the two ends. The CDR3 nucleotides read TGTGCCAGCAGTCGTGACTACGAGCAGTACTTC. Protein product: CASSRDYEQYF.

By sample share, this clonotype is medium-sized (0.01 to 0.1%). Being off target in a library aimed at alpha chains, this beta chain has a size of little meaning. The chain uses TRBV28 and TRBJ1-2, with 7 bases lining up with TRBD1. There are 16 residues in the CDR3. In germline, CDR1 is MDHEN, CDR2 SYDVKM. V lost 4 bases to trimming and J lost 4 bases; unmatched junction nucleotides: 12. The CDR3 DNA follows: TGTGCCAGCAGTTCGAAAACCCTGGACAGGTTCTATGGCTACACCTTC. Translation: CASSSKTLDRFYGYTF.

On this clonotype: The size of this beta chain means little, since it is a stray read in a library made for alpha chains. The rearrangement joins TRBV6-5 to TRBJ2-7, with TRBD1 matching 11 bases. This CDR3 contains 14 residues. Per the germline V gene, CDR1 is MNHEY and CDR2 is SVGAGI. V trimming: 2 bases; J trimming: 4 bases; junction bases outside the gene matches: 1. The CDR3 here is CASSYGDRGYEQYF. The DNA of the CDR3 is TGTGCCAGCAGTTACGGGGACAGGGGGTACGAGCAGTACTTC.

As for this clonotype: A library prepared for alpha chains yielded this beta chain as an off-target read; its size is of little meaning. V gene TRBV11-2 combines with J gene TRBJ2-1, with D perhaps matching TRBD2 (6 bases). Trimming took off 3 bases at V and 7 bases at J, with 13 bases between the two ends. Germline values: CDR1 SGHAT, CDR2 FQNNGV. This CDR3 contains 14 residues. This CDR3 is CASSLAGRVNEQFF. The CDR3 DNA reads as TGTGCCAGCAGCTTGGCGGGGCGTGTAAATGAGCAGTTCTTC.

In this sample, this clonotype turned up many times. This beta chain turned up in a library designed for alpha chains; as an off-target read, its abundance says little. This sequence joins TRBV24-1 and TRBJ1-5; 7 bases match TRBD1. The V gene's germline CDR1 is KGHDR and CDR2 SFDVKD. This CDR3 is 12 amino acids long. V dropped 7 bases and J dropped 8; count of bases not matched to a gene: 4. The CDR3: CATRQGLKPQHF. The CDR3 bases are TGTGCCACCAGACAGGGGTTGAAGCCCCAGCATTTT.

By share, this clonotype ranks as medium-sized. A library made for alpha chains picked up this beta chain off target, so its size means little. The chain has TRBV19 and TRBJ1-2; D is ambiguous. V dropped 1 base and J dropped 4 bases, with 10 bases sitting between them. The CDR3 consists of 14 residues. The germline gives CDR1 LNHDA, CDR2 SQIVND (reference sequence). CDR3 bases: TGTGCCAGTAGTATAGGACCCAACATCTATGGCTACACCTTC. Translating gives CASSIGPNIYGYTF.

This clonotype was observed a handful of times. With the library built for alpha chains, this beta chain is off target and its frequency is not meaningful. The chain recombines TRBV18 with TRBJ1-2, with D hard to call. Germline CDR1 and CDR2: KGHSH and LQKENI. The CDR3 has 11 residues. The V end lost 2 bases, the J end lost 7 bases, and 5 bases lay between the germline ends. The CDR3 bases are TGTGCCAGCTCACCAAACACTGGCTACACCTTC. Residues: CASSPNTGYTF. Full variable domain (outside the CDR3, taken from reference TRBV18 and TRBJ1-2): NAGVMQNPRHLVRRRGQEARLRCSPMKGHSHVYWYRQLPEEGLKFMVYLQKENIIDESGMPKERFSAEFPKEGPSILRIQQVVRGDSAAYFCASSPNTGYTFGSGTRLTVV.

At least ten counts were recorded for this clonotype. Being off target in a library aimed at alpha chains, this beta chain has a size of little meaning. The chain has TRBV3-2 and TRBJ2-5; TRBD1, the table's D call, lacks a check against the DNA. TRBV3-2 is flagged as a pseudogene. This CDR3 has 16 residues. The CDR3 protein is CASSQGPVGVEETQYF. In DNA, the CDR3 is TGTGCCAGCAGCCAGGGTCCCGTGGGTGTAGAAGAGACCCAGTACTTC.

In the case of this clonotype: The library was built for alpha chains, so this beta chain is an off-target read and its size means little. The V gene is TRBV27, the J gene TRBJ1-5; D might be TRBD1 (6 bases). Looked up from germline, CDR1 is MNHEY and CDR2 is SMNVEV (reference sequence). Trimming removed 6 bases at V and 3 bases at J, with 15 bases between. There are 15 residues in the CDR3. As DNA, the CDR3 is TGTGCCAGCAGAAAGGGGGTGGGTTTCAATCAGCCCCAGCATTTT. Protein: CASRKGVGFNQPQHF.

This clonotype was detected ten times or more. This beta chain turned up in a library designed for alpha chains; as an off-target read, its abundance says little. This chain connects TRBV20-1 to TRBJ1-5; D is uncertain. The V gene's germline CDR1 is DFQATT and CDR2 SNEGSKA (reference sequence). The V gene lost 6 bases and the J gene lost 5 bases, with 14 bases spanning the gap. The CDR3 covers 13 residues. CDR3 sequence: CSASEAGDQPQHF. In nucleotides, the CDR3 is TGCAGTGCCTCCGAGGCAGGCGATCAGCCCCAGCATTTT.

With regard to this clonotype: Because this beta chain is a stray read in a library intended to capture alpha chains, its abundance should not be given much weight. V and J are TRBV29-1 and TRBJ2-3, with D maybe TRBD1 (5 bases). V gave up 7 bases and J gave up 4 bases, with 18 bases separating them. CDR1 SQVTM and CDR2 ANQGSEA come from the germline V gene. CDR3 size: 14 residues. Here the CDR3 DNA reads TGCAGCGCCACCGCTAATATAGGGGCAGATACGCAGTATTTT. Protein: CSATANIGADTQYF.

Ten or more counts support this clonotype. Within a library made for alpha chains, this beta chain is off target, and its count is uninformative. The rearrangement joins TRBV29-1 to TRBJ1-1, with a weak D call TRBD1 (5 bases). V lost 4 bases and J 8 bases, leaving 14 bases between the germline ends. The germline V gene has CDR1 SQVTM and CDR2 ANQGSEA. The CDR3 is 12 residues long. This CDR3 is CSVVLWGEEAFF. The CDR3, as DNA: TGCAGCGTTGTCCTCTGGGGGGAGGAAGCTTTCTTT. The variable domain in full, completed from reference TRBV29-1 and TRBJ1-1, reads SAVISQKPSRDICQRGTSLTIQCQVDSQVTMMFWYRQQPGQSLTLIATANQGSEATYESGFVIDKFPISRPNLTFSTLTVSNMSPEDSSIYLCSVVLWGEEAFFGQGTRLTVV.